This is a list of T cell receptor beta chains from one sample in a study of blood T cell repertoires in COVID-19. The repertoire was sequenced with immunoSEQ multiplex PCR; TCRdb's copy has only in-frame clones and lacks some. The data show fewer than 250,000 clones, around 90% seen once. Sequencing input: PBMCs or T cells enriched from blood (not recorded which). The origin of the receptors is a man aged 25-45 years in a cohort exposed to, infected with or recovered from COVID-19 (not recorded which). Each CDR3 is given with its conserved first and last residue. D genes are given only for firm matches. Clone size is shown for a subset of rows, as once, few, many or a class of expanded clone.

CDR3 protein | CDR3 DNA | D gene | clone size | J gene | V gene
CASEAGALYEQYF | TGTGCCAGCGAGGCGGGGGCCCTCTACGAGCAGTACTTC | - | - | TRBJ2-7 | TRBV28
CASRTTGSAYEQYF | TGCGCCAGCAGAACAACAGGTTCAGCCTACGAGCAGTACTTC | - | - | TRBJ2-7 | TRBV5-1
CASSREGLAGNTIYF | TGTGCCAGCAGTAGGGAGGGCCTTGCCGGAAACACCATATATTTT | - | - | TRBJ1-3 | TRBV6-5
CASKRGGRDEKLFF | TGTGCCTCTAAACGGGGTGGTAGGGATGAAAAACTGTTTTTT | - | - | TRBJ1-4 | TRBV6-5
CASSFGISGSYEQYF | TGTGCCAGCAGTTTTGGGATTAGCGGGAGCTACGAGCAGTACTTC | TRBD2 | - | TRBJ2-7 | TRBV28
CSVPGLAATGELFF | TGCAGCGTCCCGGGACTAGCGGCCACCGGGGAGCTGTTTTTT | TRBD2 | - | TRBJ2-2 | TRBV29-1
CASKLGAQNTEAFF | TGTGCCAGCAAGTTGGGGGCTCAGAACACTGAAGCTTTCTTT | - | - | TRBJ1-1 | TRBV28
CASSVAATNEKLFF | TGTGCCAGCAGCGTGGCAGCAACTAATGAAAAACTGTTTTTT | - | - | TRBJ1-4 | TRBV9
CASSMDRGKGYQPQHF | TGTGCCAGTAGTATGGACAGGGGGAAGGGTTACCAGCCCCAGCATTTT | TRBD1 | - | TRBJ1-5 | TRBV19
CASSVDNQRGEKLFF | TGTGCCAGCAGCGTAGATAACCAAAGGGGTGAAAAACTGTTTTTT | - | - | TRBJ1-4 | TRBV9
CASSITGGRAEAFF | TGTGCCAGTAGTATCACAGGGGGCAGGGCTGAAGCTTTCTTT | TRBD1 | - | TRBJ1-1 | TRBV19
CASSLAGGETEAFF | TGCGCCAGCAGCTTGGCCGGTGGAGAAACTGAAGCTTTCTTT | - | - | TRBJ1-1 | TRBV5-1
CASSPNFSGNTIYF | TGTGCCAGCAGCCCCAATTTCTCTGGAAACACCATATATTTT | - | - | TRBJ1-3 | TRBV5-6
CSASPPTDTQYF | TGCAGTGCTAGTCCTCCTACAGATACGCAGTATTTT | - | - | TRBJ2-3 | TRBV20-1
CASRGDSSWGYEQYF | TGTGCCAGCAGGGGGGACAGCTCATGGGGCTACGAGCAGTACTTC | TRBD1 | - | TRBJ2-7 | TRBV28
CASSPSSGRAFREQFF | TGTGCCAGCAGTCCCTCCAGCGGGAGAGCCTTCAGGGAGCAGTTCTTC | TRBD2 | few | TRBJ2-1 | TRBV28
CASSARVSSYEQYF | TGTGCCAGCAGCGCTCGCGTGAGCTCCTACGAGCAGTACTTC | - | - | TRBJ2-7 | TRBV6-6
CASSPLGKGREQYF | TGCGCCAGCAGCCCCCTGGGGAAGGGGCGCGAGCAGTACTTC | - | - | TRBJ2-7 | TRBV4-1
CASSIWEEHGEQYF | TGTGCCAGTAGTATTTGGGAGGAACACGGCGAGCAGTACTTC | - | - | TRBJ2-7 | TRBV19
CASSSYETGGTETQYF | TGCGCCAGCAGCTCCTATGAAACAGGGGGCACAGAGACCCAGTACTTC | TRBD1 | - | TRBJ2-5 | TRBV5-1
CATSKRSTDTQYF | TGTGCCACCAGCAAGCGCAGCACAGATACGCAGTATTTT | - | - | TRBJ2-3 | TRBV15
CASSSLMGQVAKGYTF | TGTGCCAGCAGTTCTCTTATGGGACAGGTGGCGAAAGGCTACACCTTC | TRBD1 | - | TRBJ1-2 | TRBV28
CASSRTLAGGAETQYF | TGTGCCAGCAGTCGTACTCTAGCGGGAGGGGCAGAGACCCAGTACTTC | TRBD2 | - | TRBJ2-5 | TRBV27
CASSSGTGENTGELFF | TGTGCCAGCTCAAGTGGGACAGGGGAGAACACCGGGGAGCTGTTTTTT | TRBD1 | - | TRBJ2-2 | TRBV18
CASSPHWTRGTGELFF | TGTGCCAGCAGCCCCCACTGGACTAGAGGCACCGGGGAGCTGTTTTTT | TRBD2 | - | TRBJ2-2 | TRBV7-9
CASSEVSGGSRGEQYF | TGTGCCAGCAGTGAAGTCTCCGGCGGGAGTCGAGGCGAGCAGTACTTC | TRBD2 | - | TRBJ2-7 | TRBV6-1
CASALLAGVGETQYF | TGTGCTAGTGCCTTACTAGCGGGAGTCGGAGAGACCCAGTACTTC | TRBD2 | - | TRBJ2-5 | TRBV12-5